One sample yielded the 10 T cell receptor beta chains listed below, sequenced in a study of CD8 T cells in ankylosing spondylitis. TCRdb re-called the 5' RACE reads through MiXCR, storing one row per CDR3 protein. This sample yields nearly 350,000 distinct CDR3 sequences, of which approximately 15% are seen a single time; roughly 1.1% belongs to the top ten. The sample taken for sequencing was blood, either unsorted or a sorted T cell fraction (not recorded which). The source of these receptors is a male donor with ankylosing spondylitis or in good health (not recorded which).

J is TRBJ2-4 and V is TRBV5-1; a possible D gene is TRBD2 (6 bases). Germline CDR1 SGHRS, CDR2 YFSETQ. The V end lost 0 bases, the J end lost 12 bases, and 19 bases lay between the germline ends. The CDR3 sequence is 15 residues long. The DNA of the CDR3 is TGCGCCAGCAGCTTGGGGGGGACTCCCGGAACGGGTCAGTACTTC. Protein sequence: CASSLGGTPGTGQYF.

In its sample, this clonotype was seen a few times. The CDR3 protein is CASSLGGLAGAKNIQYF. CDR3 bases: TGCGCCAGCAGCTTGGGAGGCCTAGCGGGAGCCAAAAACATTCAGTACTTC. The chain carries TRBV5-1 and TRBJ2-4; 8 nucleotides line up with TRBD2. Germline CDR1 and CDR2: SGHRS and YFSETQ. CDR3 size: 17 residues. Germline trimming cut 0 bases from V and 0 bases from J; bases unmatched to any gene: 5.

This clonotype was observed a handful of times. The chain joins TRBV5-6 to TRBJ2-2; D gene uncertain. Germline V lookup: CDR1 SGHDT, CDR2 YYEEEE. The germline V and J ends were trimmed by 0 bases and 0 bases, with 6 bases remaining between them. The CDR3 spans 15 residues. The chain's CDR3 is CASSLVSPNTGELFF. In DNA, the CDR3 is TGTGCCAGCAGCTTGGTTAGTCCGAACACCGGGGAGCTGTTTTTT. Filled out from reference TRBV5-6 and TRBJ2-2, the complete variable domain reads DAGVTQSPTHLIKTRGQQVTLRCSPKSGHDTVSWYQQALGQGPQFIFQYYEEEERQRGNFPDRFSGHQFPNYSSELNVNALLLGDSALYLCASSLVSPNTGELFFGEGSRLTVL.

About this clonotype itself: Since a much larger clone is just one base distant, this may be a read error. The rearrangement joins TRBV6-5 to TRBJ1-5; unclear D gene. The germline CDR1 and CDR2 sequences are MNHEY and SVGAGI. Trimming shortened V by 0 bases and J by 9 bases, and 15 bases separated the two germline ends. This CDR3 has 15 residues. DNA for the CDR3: TGTGCCAGCAGTTACTCTCAAAGGAGTACTCTGCCCCAGCATTTT. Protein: CASSYSQRSTLPQHF.

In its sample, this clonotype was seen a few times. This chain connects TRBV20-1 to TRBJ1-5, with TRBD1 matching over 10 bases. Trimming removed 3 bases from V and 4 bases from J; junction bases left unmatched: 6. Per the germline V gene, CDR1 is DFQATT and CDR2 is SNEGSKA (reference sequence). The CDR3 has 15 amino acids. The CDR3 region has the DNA TGCAGTGCTAGCGCCGGGACAGGGGTAAATCAGCCCCAGCATTTT. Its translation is CSASAGTGVNQPQHF.

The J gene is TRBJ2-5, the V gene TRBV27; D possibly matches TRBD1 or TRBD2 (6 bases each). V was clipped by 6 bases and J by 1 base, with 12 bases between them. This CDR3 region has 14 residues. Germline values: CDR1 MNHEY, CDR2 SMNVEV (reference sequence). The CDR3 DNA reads TGTGCCAGCAGAAGGGGGAGGTCCCAAGAGACCCAGTACTTC. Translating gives CASRRGRSQETQYF.

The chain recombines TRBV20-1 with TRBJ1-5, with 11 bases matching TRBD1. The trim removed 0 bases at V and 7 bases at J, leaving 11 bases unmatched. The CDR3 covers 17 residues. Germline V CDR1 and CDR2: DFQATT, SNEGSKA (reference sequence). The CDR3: CSARDTRTGGFLQPQHF. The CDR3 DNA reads TGCAGTGCTAGAGACACCAGGACAGGGGGCTTCCTGCAGCCCCAGCATTTT.

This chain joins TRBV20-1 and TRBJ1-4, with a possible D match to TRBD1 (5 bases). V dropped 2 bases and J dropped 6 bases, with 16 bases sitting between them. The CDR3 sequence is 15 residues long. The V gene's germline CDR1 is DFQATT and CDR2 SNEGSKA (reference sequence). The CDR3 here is CSARPGTGDHEKLFF. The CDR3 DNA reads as TGCAGTGCTAGACCAGGGACGGGGGATCATGAAAAACTGTTTTTT.

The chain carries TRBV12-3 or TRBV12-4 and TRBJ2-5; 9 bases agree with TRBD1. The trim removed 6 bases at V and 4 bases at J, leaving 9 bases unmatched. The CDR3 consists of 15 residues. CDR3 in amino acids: CASSPGTGSRETQYF. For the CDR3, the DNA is TGTGCCAGCAGCCCCGGGACAGGGAGCCGAGAGACCCAGTACTTC.

CDR3 nucleotide sequence: TGCGCCAGCAGCTTGGATTCCAGGGGGCGAGAGACCCAGTACTTC. Translation gives CASSLDSRGRETQYF. The V call is TRBV5-1, the J call TRBJ2-5, with 8 bases aligning to TRBD1. Germline V CDR1 and CDR2: SGHRS, YFSETQ. This CDR3 comprises 15 residues. V lost 0 bases, J lost 4 bases, and 5 bases stayed unmatched.